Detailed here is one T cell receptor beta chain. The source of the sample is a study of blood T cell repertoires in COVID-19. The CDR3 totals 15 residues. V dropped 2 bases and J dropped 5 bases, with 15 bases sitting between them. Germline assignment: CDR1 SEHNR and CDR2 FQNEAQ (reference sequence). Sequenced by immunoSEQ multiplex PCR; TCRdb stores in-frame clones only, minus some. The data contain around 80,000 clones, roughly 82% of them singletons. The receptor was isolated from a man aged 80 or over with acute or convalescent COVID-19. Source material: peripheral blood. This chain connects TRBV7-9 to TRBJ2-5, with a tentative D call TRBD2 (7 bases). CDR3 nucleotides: TGTGCCAGCAGCTTAATTACGGGGGGCGACGAGACCCAGTACTTC. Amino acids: CASSLITGGDETQYF.